This T cell receptor beta chain came from a study of shared clonotypes between healthy human individuals. Study-wide background: Donors had three CD4 naive, three CD4 memory, two CD8 naive and one CD8 memory plate apiece.

Points from the study as a whole: Clonotypes shared by all four donors outscored non-shared clonotypes in generation probability.

At deep level, the assay was performed. An approximately 220 ng quantity of DNA, about 30,000 T cell genomes, went into the sorted-subset replicate PCRs. Sequencing was performed with immunoSEQ multiplex PCR; in TCRdb, only in-frame clones are kept and a portion is missing. The table has about 2.2 million clones, 93% seen once; the top ten hold about 1.7%. Naive CD8 populations comprised CD45RO-negative cells positively selected for CCR7, excluding terminally differentiated effector memory CD45RA+ cells. V lost 1 base and J lost 5, with 5 bases in between. The CDR3 is 13 amino acids. Germline CDR1 reads LGHNA; CDR2 reads YNFKEQ. To note about this clone: Antigen unknown.

This clonotype originated in a man aged 18-30 years in good health. Some clones in this sample may be carry-over from other donors' samples. The sequenced sample was naive CD8+ T cells from PBMCs. The chain links TRBV4-2 to TRBJ2-2, with D unclear. For the CDR3, the DNA is TGTGCCAGCAGCCAAGCACAGACCGGGGAGCTGTTTTTT. Protein product: CASSQAQTGELFF.